The text below deals with one T cell receptor (beta chain). Antigen: not known. Germline is not matched at one junction end, which may reflect a read error. Reverse transcription of roughly 480 ng total RNA with a constant-region primer produced TCR beta cDNA. Three nested multiplex PCR rounds, a slightly modified ARM-PCR, produced the libraries for TCR beta. The opening two PCR rounds, approximately 10 cycles each, paired TRBV1-TRBV30 forward primers with a C-beta reverse primer. Via MiXCR, TCRdb re-called the multiplex PCR reads, giving one row per CDR3 protein. In the table there are 300,000 to 400,000 distinct CDR3 sequences, 65% of which are singletons. Unsorted whole blood yielded the blood RNA, and germline DNA was also extracted. Peripheral blood, 3.5 to 4 milliliters, was collected prior to surgery. The sample originates from a study of tumor-infiltrating lymphocytes in primary liver carcinoma. Study as a whole: Patients were both men and women, whose ages ran from 30 to 69 years. Study conclusions and caveats: Tumor-adjacent and tumor-blood pairs shared less of their repertoires than tumor region pairs shared.

The germline V gene encodes CDR1 LGHNA and CDR2 YNFKEQ. The CDR3 sequence is 15 residues long. The chain is built from TRBV4-2 and TRBJ2-7, with 10 bases aligning to TRBD2. This receptor was identified in a middle-aged man with primary liver carcinoma and hepatitis B virus infection. The specimen was peripheral blood. CDR3 nucleotide sequence: TGTGCCGGCAGCCTTCAGCGGGAGGGCCATTACGAGCAGTACTTC. It yields the protein CAGSLQREGHYEQYF.